This T cell receptor beta chain was retrieved from a study of CD8 T cells in ankylosing spondylitis. This clonotype showed up just a few times. The antigen remains undetermined. General study points: Disease-linked clones reportedly showed significant enrichment in matched ankylosing spondylitis synovial fluid. In ankylosing spondylitis blood, a motif of 7 to 9 highly homologous TCR beta variants appeared characteristic.

For TCR beta, libraries came from quantitative 5'-RACE with molecular barcodes. TCRdb ran MiXCR on the 5' RACE reads and lists one entry per CDR3 protein. The sample holds more than 650,000 distinct CDR3 sequences, 10% to 15% seen once. Per the germline V gene, CDR1 is MDHEN and CDR2 is SYDVKM. This CDR3 contains 17 residues. V dropped 5 bases and J dropped 3 bases, with 17 bases sitting between them. V and J are TRBV28 and TRBJ2-6; D is perhaps TRBD1 (6 bases). This clonotype was sampled from a male donor with ankylosing spondylitis. The specimen was blood, either unsorted or a sorted T cell fraction (not recorded which). The CDR3 region has the DNA TGTGCCAGCAGTGTCCGACAACAGGGTTTTGGGGCCAACGTCCTGACTTTC. Residues: CASSVRQQGFGANVLTF.